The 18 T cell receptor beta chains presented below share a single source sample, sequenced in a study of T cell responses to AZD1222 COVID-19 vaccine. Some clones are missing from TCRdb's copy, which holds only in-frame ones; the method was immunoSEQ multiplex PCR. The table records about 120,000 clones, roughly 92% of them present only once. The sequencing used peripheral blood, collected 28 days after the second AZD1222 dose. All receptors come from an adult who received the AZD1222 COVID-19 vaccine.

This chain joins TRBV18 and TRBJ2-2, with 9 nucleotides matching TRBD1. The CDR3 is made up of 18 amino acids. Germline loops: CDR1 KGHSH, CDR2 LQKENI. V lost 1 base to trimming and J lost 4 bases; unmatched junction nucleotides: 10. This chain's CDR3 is CASSPRFLDRGSTGELFF. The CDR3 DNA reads TGTGCCAGCTCACCACGCTTTCTGGACAGGGGCTCCACCGGGGAGCTGTTTTTT.

CDR3 amino acids: CASSLGTGGDQPQHF. CDR3 DNA: TGTGCCAGCAGCTTGGGGACAGGGGGCGATCAGCCCCAGCATTTT. This chain connects TRBV5-6 to TRBJ1-5; TRBD1 matches at 11 bases. The V gene end was trimmed by 0 bases and the J gene end by 5 bases; junction bases not matched to a gene: 1. The CDR3 contains 15 residues. CDR1 is SGHDT and CDR2 is YYEEEE in the germline V gene.

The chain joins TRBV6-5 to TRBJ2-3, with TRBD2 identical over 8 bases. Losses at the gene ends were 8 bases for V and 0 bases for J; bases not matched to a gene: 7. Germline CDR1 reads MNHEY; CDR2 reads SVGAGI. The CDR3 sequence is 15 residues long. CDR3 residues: CASPSGGASTDTQYF. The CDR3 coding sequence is TGTGCCAGCCCCTCCGGGGGGGCTAGCACAGATACGCAGTATTTT.

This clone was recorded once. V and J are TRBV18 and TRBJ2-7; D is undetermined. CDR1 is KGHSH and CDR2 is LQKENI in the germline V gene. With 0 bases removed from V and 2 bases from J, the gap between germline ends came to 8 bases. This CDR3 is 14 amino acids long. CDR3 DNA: TGTGCCAGCTCACCACCGATCAGCACCTACGAGCAGTACTTC. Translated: CASSPPISTYEQYF.

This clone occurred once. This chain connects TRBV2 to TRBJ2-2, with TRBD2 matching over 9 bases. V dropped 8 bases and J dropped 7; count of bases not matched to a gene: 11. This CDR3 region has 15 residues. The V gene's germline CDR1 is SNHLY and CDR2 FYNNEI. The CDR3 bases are TGTGCCAGCGTGGGTAGCGGGGGCCGAGGCGGGGAGCTGTTTTTT. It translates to CASVGSGGRGGELFF.

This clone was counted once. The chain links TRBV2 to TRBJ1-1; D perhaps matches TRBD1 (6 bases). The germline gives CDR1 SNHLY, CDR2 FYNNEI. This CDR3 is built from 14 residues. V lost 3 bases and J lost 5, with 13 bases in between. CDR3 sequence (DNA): TGTGCCAGCAGTGACCGACAGGTCGATACTGAAGCTTTCTTT. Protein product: CASSDRQVDTEAFF.

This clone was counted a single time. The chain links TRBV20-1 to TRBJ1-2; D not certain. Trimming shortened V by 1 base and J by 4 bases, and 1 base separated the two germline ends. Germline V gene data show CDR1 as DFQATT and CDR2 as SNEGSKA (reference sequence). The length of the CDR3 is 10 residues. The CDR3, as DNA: TGCAGTGCTAGAGCCTATGGCTACACCTTC. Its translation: CSARAYGYTF.

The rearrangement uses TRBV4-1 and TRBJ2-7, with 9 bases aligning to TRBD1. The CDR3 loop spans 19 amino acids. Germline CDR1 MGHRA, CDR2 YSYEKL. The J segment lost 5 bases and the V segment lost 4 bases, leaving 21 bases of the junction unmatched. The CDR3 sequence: CASSRRSSIYEGQGNEQYF. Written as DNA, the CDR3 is TGCGCCAGCAGCCGTCGGTCATCTATTTATGAAGGACAGGGGAACGAGCAGTACTTC.

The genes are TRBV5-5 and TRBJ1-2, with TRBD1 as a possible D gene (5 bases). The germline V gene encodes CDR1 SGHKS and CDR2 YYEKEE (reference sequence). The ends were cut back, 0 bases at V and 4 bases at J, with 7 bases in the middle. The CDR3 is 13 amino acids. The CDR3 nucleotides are TGTGCCAGCAGCTTGGGGGGGTCCTATGGCTACACCTTC. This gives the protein CASSLGGSYGYTF.

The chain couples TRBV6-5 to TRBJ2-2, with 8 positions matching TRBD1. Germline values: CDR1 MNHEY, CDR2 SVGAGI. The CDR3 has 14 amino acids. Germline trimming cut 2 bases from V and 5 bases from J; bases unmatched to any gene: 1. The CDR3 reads CASSYGTGTGELFF. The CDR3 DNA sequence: TGTGCCAGCAGTTACGGGACAGGAACCGGGGAGCTGTTTTTT.

The CDR3 nucleotides are TGTGCCAGCAGTACTATACGACAGATGCTGTTTTTT. Protein product: CASSTIRQMLFF. This sequence joins TRBV12-3 or TRBV12-4 and TRBJ1-4; D might be TRBD1 (5 bases). The CDR3 spans 12 residues. Trimming cost V 5 bases and J 14 bases, with 15 bases left between them.

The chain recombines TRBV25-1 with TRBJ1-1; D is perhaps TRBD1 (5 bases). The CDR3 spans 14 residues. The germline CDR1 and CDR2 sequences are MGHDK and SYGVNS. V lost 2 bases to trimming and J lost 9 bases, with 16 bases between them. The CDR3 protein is CASSEQSPGAKAFF. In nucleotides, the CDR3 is TGTGCCAGCAGTGAACAAAGCCCCGGGGCCAAAGCTTTCTTT.

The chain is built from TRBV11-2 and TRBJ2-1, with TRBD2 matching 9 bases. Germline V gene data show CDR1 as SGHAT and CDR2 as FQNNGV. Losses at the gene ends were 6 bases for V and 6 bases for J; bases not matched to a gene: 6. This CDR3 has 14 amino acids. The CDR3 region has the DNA TGTGCCAGCAGAAAACCAGCGGGGGGCAATGAGCAGTTCTTC. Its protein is CASRKPAGGNEQFF.

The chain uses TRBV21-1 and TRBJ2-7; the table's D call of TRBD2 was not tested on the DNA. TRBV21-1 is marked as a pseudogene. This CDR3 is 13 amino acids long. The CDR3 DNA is TGTGCCAGCAGCAAAGTTGGGGGGGACGAGCAGTACTTC. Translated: CASSKVGGDEQYF.

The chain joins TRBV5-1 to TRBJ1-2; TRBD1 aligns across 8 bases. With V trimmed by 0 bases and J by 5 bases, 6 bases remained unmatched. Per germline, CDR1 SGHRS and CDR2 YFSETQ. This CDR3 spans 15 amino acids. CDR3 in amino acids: CASSLDRQGIYGYTF. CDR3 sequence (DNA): TGCGCCAGCAGCTTGGACCGACAGGGGATTTATGGCTACACCTTC.

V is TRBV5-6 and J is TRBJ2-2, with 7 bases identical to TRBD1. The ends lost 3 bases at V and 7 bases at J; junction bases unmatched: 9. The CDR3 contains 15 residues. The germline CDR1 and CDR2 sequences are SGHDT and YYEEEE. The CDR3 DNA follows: TGTGCCAGCAGCTGGAAAGACAGGGTCCACGGGGAGCTGTTTTTT. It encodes CASSWKDRVHGELFF.

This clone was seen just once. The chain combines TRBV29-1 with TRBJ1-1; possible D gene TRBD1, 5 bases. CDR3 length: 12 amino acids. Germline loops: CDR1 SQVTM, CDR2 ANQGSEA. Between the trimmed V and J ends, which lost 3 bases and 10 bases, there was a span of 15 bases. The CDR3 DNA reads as TGCAGCGTTGATGTCTGGGGGATAGGAGCTTTCTTT. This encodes CSVDVWGIGAFF.

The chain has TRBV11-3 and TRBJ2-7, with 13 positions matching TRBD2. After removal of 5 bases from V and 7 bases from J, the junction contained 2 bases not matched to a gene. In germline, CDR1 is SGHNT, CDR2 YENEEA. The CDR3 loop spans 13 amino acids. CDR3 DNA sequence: TGTGCCAGCAGCCCGGGACTAGCGGGAGAGCAGTACTTC. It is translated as CASSPGLAGEQYF. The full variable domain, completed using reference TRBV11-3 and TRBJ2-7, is EAGVVQSPRYKIIEKKQPVAFWCNPISGHNTLYWYLQNLGQGPELLIRYENEEAVDDSQLPKDRFSAERLKGVDSTLKIQPAELGDSAVYLCASSPGLAGEQYFGPGTRLTVT.